These T cell receptor beta chains were read from a single sample in a study of blood T cells in healthy people across ages. TCRdb passed the 5' RACE reads through MiXCR, listing each CDR3 protein once. The repertoire holds fewer than 1,200,000 distinct CDR3 sequences, with under 30% as singletons. This same sample was also taken into another study, of T cells of mothers and their children.

Material for sequencing was blood. The receptors come from a girl aged 2-9 years in good health. The CDR3 runs from the conserved cysteine through the conserved F or W. Each record gives: V gene, J gene, clone size, D gene, CDR3 length, CDR3 protein, CDR3 DNA. A D gene is named only where the DNA matches it firmly. Where a row states a size, it is once, few, many or the class of an expanded clone; other rows omit it.

v_call: TRBV4-3
j_call: TRBJ1-3
clone_size: -
d_call: TRBD1
cdr3_length: 20
cdr3_aa: CASSQDYVPQGVSSGNTIYF
cdr3_nt: TGCGCCAGCAGCCAAGATTATGTCCCGCAGGGGGTGTCCTCTGGAAACACCATATATTTT

v_call: TRBV7-2
j_call: TRBJ2-2
clone_size: few
d_call: -
cdr3_length: 15
cdr3_aa: CASSLALGVVGELFF
cdr3_nt: TGTGCCAGCAGCTTAGCGTTGGGTGTCGTCGGGGAGCTGTTTTTT

v_call: TRBV12-3/TRBV12-4
j_call: TRBJ1-4
clone_size: -
d_call: -
cdr3_length: 15
cdr3_aa: CASSPPRGRNEKLFF
cdr3_nt: TGTGCCAGCAGCCCCCCTAGAGGGAGGAACGAAAAACTGTTTTTT

v_call: TRBV20-1
j_call: TRBJ2-5
clone_size: -
d_call: -
cdr3_length: 14
cdr3_aa: CSARSEGSRETQYF
cdr3_nt: TGCAGTGCTAGGTCTGAAGGGAGTCGGGAGACCCAGTACTTC

v_call: TRBV11-3
j_call: TRBJ2-1
clone_size: few
d_call: TRBD2
cdr3_length: 15
cdr3_aa: CASESGRGGYNEQFF
cdr3_nt: TGTGCCAGCGAATCGGGACGGGGGGGCTACAATGAGCAGTTCTTC

v_call: TRBV7-3
j_call: TRBJ2-7
clone_size: -
d_call: -
cdr3_length: 13
cdr3_aa: CASSREVFGEQYF
cdr3_nt: TGTGCCAGCAGCCGTGAGGTTTTTGGCGAGCAGTACTTC

v_call: TRBV7-8
j_call: TRBJ2-5
clone_size: -
d_call: -
cdr3_length: 14
cdr3_aa: CASGGSFYKETQYF
cdr3_nt: TGTGCCAGCGGGGGGAGTTTCTATAAAGAGACCCAGTACTTC

v_call: TRBV29-1
j_call: TRBJ2-1
clone_size: few
d_call: -
cdr3_length: 15
cdr3_aa: CSVEADREGDNEQFF
cdr3_nt: TGCAGCGTTGAAGCCGACAGGGAGGGGGACAATGAGCAGTTCTTC

v_call: TRBV6-5
j_call: TRBJ2-7
clone_size: -
d_call: -
cdr3_length: 13
cdr3_aa: CASSYDPYYEQYF
cdr3_nt: TGTGCCAGCAGTTACGACCCTTACTACGAGCAGTACTTC

v_call: TRBV11-2
j_call: TRBJ2-5
clone_size: -
d_call: TRBD2
cdr3_length: 17
cdr3_aa: CASSLGLAGGSKETQYF
cdr3_nt: TGTGCCAGCAGCCTCGGACTAGCGGGGGGGAGTAAAGAGACCCAGTACTTC

v_call: TRBV7-9
j_call: TRBJ2-1
clone_size: -
d_call: TRBD1
cdr3_length: 15
cdr3_aa: CASSSTGVWVNEQFF
cdr3_nt: TGTGCCAGCAGCTCGACAGGGGTTTGGGTGAATGAGCAGTTCTTC

v_call: TRBV5-1
j_call: TRBJ2-1
clone_size: few
d_call: TRBD2
cdr3_length: 16
cdr3_aa: CASSLVVGGPHNEQFF
cdr3_nt: TGCGCCAGCAGCTTGGTCGTGGGAGGGCCCCACAATGAGCAGTTCTTC

v_call: TRBV6-5
j_call: TRBJ1-2
clone_size: -
d_call: -
cdr3_length: 13
cdr3_aa: CASSYVGFYGYTF
cdr3_nt: TGTGCCAGCAGTTACGTGGGTTTCTATGGCTACACCTTC

v_call: TRBV18
j_call: TRBJ2-5
clone_size: -
d_call: -
cdr3_length: 13
cdr3_aa: CAGSPFQGETQYF
cdr3_nt: TGTGCCGGCTCACCATTCCAGGGAGAGACCCAGTACTTC